This T cell receptor beta chain was observed in a study of T cell responses to AZD1222 COVID-19 vaccine. Study-level results: Females made up more of the donors, who were largely white British, and clonal diversity may have come out too low. Among vaccine-associated CD4 TCRs, coverage spanned spike, with dominance at 160-218 and 743-854. Of spike-specific TCRs, nearly half reportedly target regions left unmutated in variants. Spike-specific TCR breadth and depth grew following two AZD1222 doses.

Libraries were prepared by immunoSEQ multiplex PCR; TCRdb keeps only in-frame clonotypes and omits some of them. The sample holds approximately 75,000 clones, approximately 87% seen once. Trimming removed 5 bases at V and 2 bases at J, with 6 bases between. The CDR3 contains 12 residues. Germline V gene data show CDR1 as MNHEY and CDR2 as SMNVEV (reference sequence). With regard to this clone: Antigen unknown.

The origin of this receptor is an adult who received the AZD1222 COVID-19 vaccine. The sample consisted of peripheral blood, taken 28 days after the second AZD1222 dose. The gene calls are TRBV27 and TRBJ1-2; perhaps TRBD1 as D (5 bases). This CDR3 is CASSGGNYGYTF. CDR3 DNA sequence: TGTGCCAGCAGTGGGGGGAACTATGGCTACACCTTC.